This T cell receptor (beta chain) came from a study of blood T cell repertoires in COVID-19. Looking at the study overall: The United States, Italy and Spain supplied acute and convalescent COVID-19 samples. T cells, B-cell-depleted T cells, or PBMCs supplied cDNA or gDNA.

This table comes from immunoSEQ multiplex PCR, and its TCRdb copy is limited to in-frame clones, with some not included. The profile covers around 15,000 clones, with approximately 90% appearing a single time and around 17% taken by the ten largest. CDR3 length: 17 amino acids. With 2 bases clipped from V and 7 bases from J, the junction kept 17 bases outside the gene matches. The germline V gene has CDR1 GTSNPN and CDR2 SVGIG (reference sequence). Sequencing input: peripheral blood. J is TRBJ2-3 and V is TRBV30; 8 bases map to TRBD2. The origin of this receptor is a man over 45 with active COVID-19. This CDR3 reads CAWSRPGGTSIRYTQYF. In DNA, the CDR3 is TGTGCCTGGAGTCGCCCCGGGGGGACTAGTATTAGGTATACGCAGTATTTT.